The 2 T cell receptor beta chains in this list originate from one sample, sequenced in a study of T-cell reconstitution after alpha-beta-depleted transplantation in children. Researchers prepared the TCRbeta library using unique molecular identifiers, the study reports. TCRdb redid the calling of the PCR reads with MiXCR, one entry per CDR3 protein. The table has 100,000 or so distinct CDR3 sequences, 9% to 15% seen once. The sample was PBMCs from the stem cell graft donor, taken from the stem cell graft. Receptors were obtained from a human donor who donated a stem cell graft to a child with inherited bone marrow failure.

Ten or more counts support this clonotype. The chain uses TRBV11-2 and TRBJ2-5, with a possible D match to TRBD1 (5 bases). This CDR3 has 13 residues. V gave up 0 bases and J gave up 7 bases, with 9 bases separating them. Looked up from germline, CDR1 is SGHAT and CDR2 is FQNNGV. The CDR3 region has the DNA TGTGCCAGCAGCTTAGATCCGCAGGGGACCCAGTACTTC. Its translation: CASSLDPQGTQYF. The variable domain in full, completed from reference TRBV11-2 and TRBJ2-5, reads EAGVAQSPRYKIIEKRQSVAFWCNPISGHATLYWYQQILGQGPKLLIQFQNNGVVDDSQLPKDRFSAERLKGVDSTLKIQPAKLEDSAVYLCASSLDPQGTQYFGPGTRLLVL.

This clonotype showed up many times. The chain uses TRBV12-3 or TRBV12-4 and TRBJ1-2; TRBD1 matches at 8 bases. The CDR3 runs 15 residues. Trimming removed 6 bases from V and 8 bases from J; junction bases left unmatched: 14. The CDR3 region is CASSLMGQASGGYTF. The CDR3 DNA follows: TGTGCCAGCAGCTTGATGGGACAGGCCAGTGGGGGCTACACCTTC.